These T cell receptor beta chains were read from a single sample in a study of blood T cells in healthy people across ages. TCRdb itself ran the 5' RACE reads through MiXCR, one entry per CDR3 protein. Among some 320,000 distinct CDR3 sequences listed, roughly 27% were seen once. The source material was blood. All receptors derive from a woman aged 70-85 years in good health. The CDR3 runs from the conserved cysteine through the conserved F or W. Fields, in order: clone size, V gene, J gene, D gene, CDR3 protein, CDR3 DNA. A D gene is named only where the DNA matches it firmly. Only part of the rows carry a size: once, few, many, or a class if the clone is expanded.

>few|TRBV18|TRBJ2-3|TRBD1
CASSPRTGPDTQYF
TGTGCCAGCTCACCAAGGACAGGACCAGATACGCAGTATTTT
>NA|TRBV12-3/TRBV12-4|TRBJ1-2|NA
CASSPSGPAWGYTF
TGTGCCAGCAGCCCCTCAGGTCCCGCCTGGGGCTACACCTTC
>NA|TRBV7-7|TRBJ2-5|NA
CASSQGGRAQETQYF
TGTGCTAGCAGCCAAGGGGGAAGGGCCCAAGAGACCCAGTACTTC
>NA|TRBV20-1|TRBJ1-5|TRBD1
CSAPNRGGNQPQHF
TGCAGTGCTCCTAACAGGGGCGGCAATCAGCCCCAGCATTTT
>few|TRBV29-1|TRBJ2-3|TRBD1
CSAAGVRGRSSDTQYF
TGCAGCGCGGCGGGCGTCAGGGGGAGATCGTCAGATACGCAGTATTTT
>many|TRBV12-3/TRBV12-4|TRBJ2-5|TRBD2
CASRRSGNEETQYF
TGTGCCAGCCGCCGCAGCGGGAACGAAGAGACCCAGTACTTC
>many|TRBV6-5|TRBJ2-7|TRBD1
CASRVTGQGAEQYF
TGTGCCAGCAGAGTTACGGGACAGGGGGCCGAGCAGTACTTC
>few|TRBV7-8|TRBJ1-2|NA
CASSPNSYMGEVIF
TGTGCCAGCAGCCCCAATTCATATATGGGGGAGGTGATCTTC
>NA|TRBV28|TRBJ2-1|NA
CASSTRRAGVYNEQFF
TGTGCCAGCAGTACCAGGCGGGCAGGCGTGTACAATGAGCAGTTCTTC
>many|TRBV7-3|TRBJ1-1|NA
CASSETRNTEAFF
TGTGCCAGCAGCGAGACAAGGAACACTGAAGCTTTCTTT
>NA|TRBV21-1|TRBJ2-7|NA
CASSALTGYYEQYF
TGTGCCAGCAGCGCGCTGACAGGCTACTACGAGCAGTACTTC
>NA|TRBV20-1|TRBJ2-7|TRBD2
CSARTSGTYEQYF
TGCAGTGCTCGGACTAGCGGTACCTACGAGCAGTACTTC
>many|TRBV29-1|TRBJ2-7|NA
CSVVQGTYEQYF
TGCAGCGTTGTACAGGGTACCTACGAGCAGTACTTC
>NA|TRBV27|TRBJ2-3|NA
CANPRSPTDTRYF
TGTGCCAACCCGAGGAGCCCCACAGATACGCGGTATTTT
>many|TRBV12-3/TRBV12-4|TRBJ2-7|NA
CASNRRGGAGVSYEQYF
TGTGCCAGCAACCGACGGGGCGGGGCAGGCGTCTCCTACGAGCAGTACTTC
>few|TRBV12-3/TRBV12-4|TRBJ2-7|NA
CASSGARAVHEQYF
TGTGCCAGCAGTGGGGCCAGGGCGGTCCACGAGCAGTACTTC
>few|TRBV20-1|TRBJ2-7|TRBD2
CSATQSGTSSEQYF
TGCAGTGCTACCCAGTCCGGGACTAGCTCCGAGCAGTACTTC
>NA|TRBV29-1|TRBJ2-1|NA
CSVVGAWSYNEQFF
TGCAGCGTGGTAGGGGCTTGGTCCTACAATGAGCAGTTCTTC
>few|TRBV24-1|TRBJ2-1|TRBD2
CATSDGLADGNEQFF
TGTGCCACCAGTGACGGACTAGCGGACGGTAATGAGCAGTTCTTC
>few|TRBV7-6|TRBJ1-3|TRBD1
CASSFGQGSGNTIYF
TGTGCCAGCAGCTTCGGACAGGGCTCTGGAAACACCATATATTTT
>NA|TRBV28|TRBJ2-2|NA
CASSPIIGELFF
TGTGCCAGCAGTCCGATTATCGGGGAGCTGTTTTTT
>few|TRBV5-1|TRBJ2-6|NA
CASSLSASGTGANVLTF
TGCGCCAGCAGCTTGTCAGCTTCGGGGACTGGGGCCAACGTCCTGACTTTC
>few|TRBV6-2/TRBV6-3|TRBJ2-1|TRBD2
CASSRGLGSYNEQFF
TGTGCCAGCAGTCGGGGACTAGGGTCCTACAATGAGCAGTTCTTC
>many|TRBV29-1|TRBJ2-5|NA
CSVDPGQKYQETQYF
TGCAGCGTTGACCCAGGGCAAAAGTACCAAGAGACCCAGTACTTC
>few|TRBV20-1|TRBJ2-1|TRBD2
CSARDLAWGLGYNEQFF
TGCAGTGCTAGAGATCTTGCGTGGGGACTAGGCTACAATGAGCAGTTCTTC
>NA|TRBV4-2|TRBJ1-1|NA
CASSQGQPGTTRTEAFF
TGTGCCAGCAGCCAAGGGCAACCCGGGACAACCCGCACTGAAGCTTTCTTT
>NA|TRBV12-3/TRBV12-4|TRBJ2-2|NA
CASRGEGELFF
TGTGCCAGCAGGGGAGAGGGGGAGCTGTTTTTT